This T cell receptor (beta chain) originates from a study of graft-versus-host responses after intestinal transplantation (dated by TCRdb to the early 2020s). Context from the whole study: The transplants that recipients got were multivisceral, liver-intestinal, or isolated intestinal. Donor T cell macrochimerism was defined as a peak of at least 4% donor T cells among recipient peripheral blood mononuclear cells. To identify alloreactive clones, pre-transplant mixed lymphocyte reaction products were sequenced and compared with unstimulated pre-transplant donor and recipient T cells. Bulk TCR-beta CDR3 sequencing was used to track graft-versus-host and host-versus-graft alloreactive T cell clones in the graft, circulation and bone marrow after intestinal transplantation. The cohort enrolled 20 to 25 intestinal transplant recipients, one of whom was a retransplant, and a few patients without pretransplant specimens were excluded. Samples from three later patients were sequenced in-house on an Illumina MiSeq with MiXCR processing rather than by the commercial service. All recipients received anti-thymocyte globulin induction followed by maintenance tacrolimus and steroids for around 3 years.

The germline V gene (reference sequence) sets CDR1 to DFQATT and CDR2 to SNEGSKA. V was cut back by 3 bases and J by 7 bases, leaving a gap of 10 bases between them. The CDR3 goes from the cysteine to the phenylalanine over 11 residues. Only the CDR3 region is kept as DNA, spanning 33 bases read in frame from base 1. Regarding this clone: Its antigen target is currently unknown. No base-level quality is on record; no much larger clone is a single base apart.

Study-wide findings and limitations: GvH clones were detected in recipient bone marrow, and some appeared earlier in ileal mucosa or blood, consistent with an intestinal mucosal origin. Early after transplant, declines in HvG clones were associated with peak levels of circulating GvH clones. The conclusions were limited by the relatively low number and heterogeneity of the intestinal transplant patients. In the allografts of patients with donor T cell macrochimerism, GvH to HvG T cell clonal ratios were high.

In light of the paper, this sample's time point label describes: cells obtained before transplantation from donor or recipient. CD3+CD4+ and CD3+CD8+ populations were FACS-sorted from unstimulated pre-transplant donor and recipient cells taken from spleen or lymph nodes. Receptors were amplified or captured by the immunoSEQ multiplex PCR assay. For most patients, genomic DNA was isolated with the Qiagen DNeasy Blood and Tissue Kit and sent frozen to Adaptive Biotechnologies for TCR sequencing. For most patients, genomic DNA was subjected to high-throughput TCR-beta CDR3 sequencing by Adaptive Biotechnologies. On the study's bioinformatics: Adaptive's ImmunoSEQ software was the source of the TCR sequencing data for roughly 19 patients, while three other patients were processed with MiXCR and VDJtools. To correct CD4 versus CD8 sorting errors, sequences present in both subsets at a frequency ratio below 5:1 were removed. Because the origin of CDR3 nucleotide sequences shared between donor and recipient could not be assigned, those sequences were removed. At least 2-fold expansion over unstimulated cells and a minimum CFSE-low frequency of 0.002% (template counts) or 0.001% (read counts) were required for clones to be classified as alloreactive. Clones were considered mappable if detected in sequenced pre-transplant spleen, lymph node, or MLR CFSE-low populations of the donor or recipient. Cumulative frequency of alloreactive clones was calculated as a percentage of all sequences weighted by copy number. In TCRdb, the immuneACCESS table is reduced to in-frame sequences with V and J assigned. These tables do not hold every clone; where another copy was compared, an unresolved V gene accounts for under half, and the others remain unexplained. V, J and clone size are those of that table, while D and trimming were read from the DNA. In this sample the table shows about 88,000 clones, roughly 92% of which occur a single time. Of the sample, approximately 0.3% is held by the ten largest clones.

The chain uses TRBV20-1 and TRBJ2-7; the D gene lacks a confident call. This receptor was taken from a human donor who received an intestinal transplant. The sequenced sample was unstimulated CD4+ T cells sorted from spleen or lymph node cells, obtained before intestinal transplant. The CDR3 corresponds to CSASTTREQYF. The DNA sequence is TGCAGTGCTAGTACGACTCGGGAGCAGTACTTC.